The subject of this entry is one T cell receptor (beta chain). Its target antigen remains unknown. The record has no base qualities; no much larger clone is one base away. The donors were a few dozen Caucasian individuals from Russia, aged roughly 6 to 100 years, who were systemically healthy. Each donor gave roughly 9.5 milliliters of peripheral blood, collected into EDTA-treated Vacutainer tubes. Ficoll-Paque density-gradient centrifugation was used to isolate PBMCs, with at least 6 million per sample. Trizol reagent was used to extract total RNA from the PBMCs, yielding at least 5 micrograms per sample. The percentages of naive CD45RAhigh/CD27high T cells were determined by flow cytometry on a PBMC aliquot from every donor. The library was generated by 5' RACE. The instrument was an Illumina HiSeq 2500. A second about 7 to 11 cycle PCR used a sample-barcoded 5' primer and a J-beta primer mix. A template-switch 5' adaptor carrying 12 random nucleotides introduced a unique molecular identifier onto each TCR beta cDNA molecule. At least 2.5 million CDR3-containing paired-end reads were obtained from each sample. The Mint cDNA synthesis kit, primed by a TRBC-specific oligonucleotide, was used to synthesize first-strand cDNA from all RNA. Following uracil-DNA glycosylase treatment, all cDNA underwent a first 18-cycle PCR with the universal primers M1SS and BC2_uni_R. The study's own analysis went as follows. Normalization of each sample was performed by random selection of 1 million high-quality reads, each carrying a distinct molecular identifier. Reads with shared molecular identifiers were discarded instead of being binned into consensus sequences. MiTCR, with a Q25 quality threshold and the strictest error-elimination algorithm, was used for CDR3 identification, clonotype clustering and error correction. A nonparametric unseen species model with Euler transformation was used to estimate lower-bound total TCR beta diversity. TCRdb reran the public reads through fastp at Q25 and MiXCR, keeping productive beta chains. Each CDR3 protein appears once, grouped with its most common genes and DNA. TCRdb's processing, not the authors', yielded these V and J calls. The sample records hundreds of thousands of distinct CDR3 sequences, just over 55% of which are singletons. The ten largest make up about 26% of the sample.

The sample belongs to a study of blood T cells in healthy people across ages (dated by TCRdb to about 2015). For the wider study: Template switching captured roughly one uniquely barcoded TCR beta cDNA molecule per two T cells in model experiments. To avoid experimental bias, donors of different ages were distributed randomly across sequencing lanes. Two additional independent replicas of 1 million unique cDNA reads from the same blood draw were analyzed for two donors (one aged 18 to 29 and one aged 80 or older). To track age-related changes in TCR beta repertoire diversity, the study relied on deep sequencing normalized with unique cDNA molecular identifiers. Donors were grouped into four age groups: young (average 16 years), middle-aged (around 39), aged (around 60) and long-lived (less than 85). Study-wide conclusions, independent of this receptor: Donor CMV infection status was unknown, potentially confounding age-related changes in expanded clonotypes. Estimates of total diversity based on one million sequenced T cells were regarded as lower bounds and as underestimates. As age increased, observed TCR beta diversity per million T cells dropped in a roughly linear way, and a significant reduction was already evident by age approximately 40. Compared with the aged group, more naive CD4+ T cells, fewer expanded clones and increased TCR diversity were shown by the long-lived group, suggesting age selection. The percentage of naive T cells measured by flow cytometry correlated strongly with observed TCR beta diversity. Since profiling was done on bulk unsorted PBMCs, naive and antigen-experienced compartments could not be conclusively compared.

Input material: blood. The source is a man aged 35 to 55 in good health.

The DNA sequence reads TGTGCCAGCAGCTTCGACAGGGGGACCCACAATGAGCAGTTCTTC. This encodes CASSFDRGTHNEQFF. This sequence uses TRBV7-2 and TRBJ2-1; a stretch of 9 junction bases matches TRBD1. Ends trimmed: V by 3 bases, J by 5 bases; bases unmatched to a gene: 5. From the germline V gene, CDR1 is SGHTA and CDR2 is FQGNSA. Reading from cysteine to phenylalanine, the CDR3 counts 15 amino acids. Solely the CDR3 DNA is kept, with 45 bases framed from the first base.